The rows below give T cell receptor beta chains drawn from one sample of a study of cytomegalovirus exposure and HLA in healthy donors. Assay used: immunoSEQ multiplex PCR; TCRdb lists only in-frame clones, some missing. The sample contains about 140,000 clones, approximately 87% of which appear only once. The sequenced sample consisted of PBMCs. The receptors come from a man between 18 and 35 years old in good health and CMV-seronegative. CDR3s include the opening cysteine and the closing phenylalanine or tryptophan. The D gene is left open where the match is weak. The size entry is marked missing in some rows and otherwise reads once, few, many or a size class.

D	size	J	V	CDR3	DNA
TRBD1	once	TRBJ2-3	TRBV6-1	CASSAGTGWDTQYF	TGTGCCAGCAGTGCCGGGACAGGGTGGGATACGCAGTATTTT
.	once	TRBJ1-4	TRBV6-5	CASSRRSRGEKLFF	TGTGCCAGCAGCCGACGGTCAAGGGGTGAAAAACTGTTTTTT
TRBD2	.	TRBJ2-2	TRBV4-2	CASSRSAGETTGELFF	TGTGCCAGCAGCCGGTCTGCGGGGGAGACCACCGGGGAGCTGTTTTTT
TRBD1	.	TRBJ1-5	TRBV28	CASSLGDRISPQHF	TGTGCCAGCAGTTTAGGGGACAGAATATCGCCCCAGCATTTT
TRBD2	.	TRBJ2-3	TRBV11-3	CASSFLGLAGDLTCTDTQYF	TGTGCCAGCAGCTTCCTTGGACTAGCGGGGGACCTCACATGCACAGATACGCAGTATTTT
TRBD2	.	TRBJ2-5	TRBV6-1	CASLYGGRGGETQYF	TGTGCCAGCTTATACGGTGGGAGGGGAGGAGAGACCCAGTACTTC
.	.	TRBJ2-2	TRBV9	CASSVKLASTGELFF	TGTGCCAGCAGCGTAAAACTTGCGAGCACCGGGGAGCTGTTTTTT
TRBD2	.	TRBJ2-5	TRBV5-1	CASSLGSGVQETQYF	TGCGCCAGCAGCTTGGGTAGCGGGGTACAAGAGACCCAGTACTTC
TRBD1	.	TRBJ1-5	TRBV18	CASSPTGDNSNQPQHF	TGTGCCAGCTCACCGACAGGGGATAATAGCAATCAGCCCCAGCATTTT
TRBD2	.	TRBJ2-3	TRBV4-1	CASSPIAGVRTDTQYF	TGCGCCAGCAGCCCCATCGCGGGGGTACGCACAGATACGCAGTATTTT
.	.	TRBJ2-5	TRBV14	CASSQGIRGPKEETQYF	TGTGCCAGCAGCCAAGGAATCAGGGGTCCGAAGGAGGAGACCCAGTACTTC
TRBD1	.	TRBJ1-5	TRBV7-9	CASSPTGTGNQPQHF	TGTGCCAGCAGCCCCACCGGGACAGGGAATCAGCCCCAGCATTTT
.	once	TRBJ1-5	TRBV7-2	CASSFNNQPQHF	TGTGCCAGCAGCTTTAACAATCAGCCCCAGCATTTT
.	.	TRBJ2-3	TRBV7-8	CASSLFRLVWGTGTDTQYF	TGTGCCAGCAGCTTATTCAGACTGGTGTGGGGGACTGGCACAGATACGCAGTATTTT
.	.	TRBJ2-7	TRBV29-1	CSVEGLEAYEQYF	TGCAGCGTTGAAGGACTAGAAGCCTACGAGCAGTACTTC
.	.	TRBJ2-2	TRBV27	CASRSKGTATGELFF	TGTGCCAGCAGGTCTAAGGGGACTGCCACCGGGGAGCTGTTTTTT
.	few	TRBJ2-7	TRBV5-1	CASGEGTGSYEQYF	TGCGCCAGCGGGGAGGGGACAGGATCCTACGAGCAGTACTTC
.	.	TRBJ2-7	TRBV16	CASSQLHPGSAEYEQYF	TGTGCCAGCAGCCAACTCCACCCGGGTAGCGCGGAGTACGAGCAGTACTTC
.	.	TRBJ2-3	TRBV25-1	CASSYSAGRNTDTQYF	TGTGCCAGCAGCTATTCAGCGGGCCGAAACACAGATACGCAGTATTTT
TRBD1	.	TRBJ1-1	TRBV5-6	CASRLTGGLLEAFF	TGTGCCAGCAGGTTGACAGGGGGCCTTCTCGAAGCTTTCTTT
.	few	TRBJ1-3	TRBV7-8	CASSWTVTGNTIYF	TGTGCCAGCAGCTGGACAGTCACAGGAAACACCATATATTTT
TRBD2	.	TRBJ2-1	TRBV27	CASSSGAGGRYEQFF	TGTGCCAGCAGTTCTGGAGCGGGGGGCCGGTATGAGCAGTTCTTC
TRBD2	.	TRBJ2-7	TRBV27	CASSLLPGGTYEQYF	TGTGCCAGCAGTTTATTGCCGGGAGGTACGTACGAGCAGTACTTC
.	.	TRBJ1-2	TRBV5-8	CASSEGYGYTF	TGTGCCAGCAGCGAGGGATATGGCTACACCTTC
.	.	TRBJ2-3	TRBV4-1	CASRRGPSQTDTQYF	TGCGCCAGCAGACGGGGTCCCAGCCAAACAGATACGCAGTATTTT
.	once	TRBJ1-5	TRBV5-5	CASSLWSRGSNQPQHF	TGTGCCAGCAGCTTGTGGAGTCGGGGGAGCAATCAGCCCCAGCATTTT
.	.	TRBJ1-2	TRBV11-2	CASSLGAGADYGYTF	TGTGCCAGCAGCTTAGGGGCTGGGGCGGACTATGGCTACACCTTC
TRBD1	.	TRBJ2-1	TRBV15	CATSSNRGHEQFF	TGTGCCACCAGCAGTAACAGGGGACATGAGCAGTTCTTC
TRBD2	.	TRBJ2-3	TRBV19	CASSTGGAADTQYF	TGTGCCAGTAGTACGGGAGGAGCAGCAGATACGCAGTATTTT
.	.	TRBJ1-3	TRBV28	CASSLRPAGNTIYF	TGTGCCAGCAGTTTGCGTCCGGCTGGAAACACCATATATTTT
.	.	TRBJ1-2	TRBV5-1	CASSFSWGDDGYTF	TGCGCCAGCAGTTTTTCTTGGGGGGATGATGGCTACACCTTC
TRBD2	.	TRBJ2-3	TRBV27	CASSLYLAGVDTQYF	TGTGCCAGCAGTTTATATCTAGCGGGAGTAGATACGCAGTATTTT